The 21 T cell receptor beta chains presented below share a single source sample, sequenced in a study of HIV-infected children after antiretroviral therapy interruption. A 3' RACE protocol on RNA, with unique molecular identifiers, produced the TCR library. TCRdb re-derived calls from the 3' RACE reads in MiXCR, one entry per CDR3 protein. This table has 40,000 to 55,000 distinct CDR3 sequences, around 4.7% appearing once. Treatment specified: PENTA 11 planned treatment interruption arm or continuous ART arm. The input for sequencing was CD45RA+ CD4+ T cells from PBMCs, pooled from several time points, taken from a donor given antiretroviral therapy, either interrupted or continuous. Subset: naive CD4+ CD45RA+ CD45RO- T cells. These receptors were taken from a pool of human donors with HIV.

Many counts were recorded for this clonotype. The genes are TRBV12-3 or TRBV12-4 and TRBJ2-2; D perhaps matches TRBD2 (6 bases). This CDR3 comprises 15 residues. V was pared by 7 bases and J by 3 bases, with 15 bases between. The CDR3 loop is CASIHGEEDTGELFF. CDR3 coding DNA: TGTGCCAGCATCCATGGGGAGGAGGACACCGGGGAGCTGTTTTTT.

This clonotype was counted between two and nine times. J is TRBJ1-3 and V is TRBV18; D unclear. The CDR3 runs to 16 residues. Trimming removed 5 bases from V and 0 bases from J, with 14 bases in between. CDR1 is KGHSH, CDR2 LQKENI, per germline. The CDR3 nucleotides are TGTGCCAGCTCAATCCAGGACGAACCCTCTGGAAACACCATATATTTT. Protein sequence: CASSIQDEPSGNTIYF.

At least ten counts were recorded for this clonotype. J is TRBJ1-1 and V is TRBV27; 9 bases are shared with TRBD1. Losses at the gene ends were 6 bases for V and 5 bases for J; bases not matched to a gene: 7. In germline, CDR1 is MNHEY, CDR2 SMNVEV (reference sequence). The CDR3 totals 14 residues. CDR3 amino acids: CASSLGQGRTEAFF. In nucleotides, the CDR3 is TGTGCCAGCAGCCTAGGACAGGGGAGGACTGAAGCTTTCTTT.

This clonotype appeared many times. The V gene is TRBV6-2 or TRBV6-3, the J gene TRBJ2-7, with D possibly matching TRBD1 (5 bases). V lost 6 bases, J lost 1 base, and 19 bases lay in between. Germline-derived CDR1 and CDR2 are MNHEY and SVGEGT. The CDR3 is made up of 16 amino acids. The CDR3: CASSPRQPKESYEQYF. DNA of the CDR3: TGTGCCAGCAGCCCGCGACAGCCCAAGGAATCCTACGAGCAGTACTTC.

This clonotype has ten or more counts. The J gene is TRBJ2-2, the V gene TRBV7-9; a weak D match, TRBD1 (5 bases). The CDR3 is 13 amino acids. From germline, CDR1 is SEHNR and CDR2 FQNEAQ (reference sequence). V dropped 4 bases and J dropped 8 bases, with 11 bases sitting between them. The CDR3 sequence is CASSSTQGGELFF. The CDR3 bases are TGTGCCAGCAGCTCCACCCAGGGTGGGGAGCTGTTTTTT.

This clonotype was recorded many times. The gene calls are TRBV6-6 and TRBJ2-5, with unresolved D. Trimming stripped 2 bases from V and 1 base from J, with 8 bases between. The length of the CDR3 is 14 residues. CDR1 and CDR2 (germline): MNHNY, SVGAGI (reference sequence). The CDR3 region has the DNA TGTGCCAGCAGTTACGGAATACCCCAAGAGACCCAGTACTTC. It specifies CASSYGIPQETQYF.

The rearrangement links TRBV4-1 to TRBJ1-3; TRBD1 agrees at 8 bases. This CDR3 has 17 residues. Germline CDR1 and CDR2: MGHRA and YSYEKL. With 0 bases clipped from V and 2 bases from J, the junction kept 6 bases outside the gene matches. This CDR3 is CASSQEALQGAGNTIYF. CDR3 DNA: TGCGCCAGCAGCCAAGAAGCGCTACAGGGGGCTGGAAACACCATATATTTT.

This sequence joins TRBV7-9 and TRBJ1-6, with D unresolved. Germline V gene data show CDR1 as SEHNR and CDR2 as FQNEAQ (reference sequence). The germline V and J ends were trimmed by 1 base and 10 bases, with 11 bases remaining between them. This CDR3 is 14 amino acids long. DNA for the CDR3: TGTGCCAGCAGCTTAGTTCACGAAGGATCACCCCTCCACTTT. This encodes CASSLVHEGSPLHF. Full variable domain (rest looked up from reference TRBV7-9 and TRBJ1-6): DTGVSQNPRHKITKRGQNVTFRCDPISEHNRLYWYRQTLGQGPEFLTYFQNEAQLEKSRLLSDRFSAERPKGSFSTLEIQRTEQGDSAMYLCASSLVHEGSPLHFGNGTRLTVT.

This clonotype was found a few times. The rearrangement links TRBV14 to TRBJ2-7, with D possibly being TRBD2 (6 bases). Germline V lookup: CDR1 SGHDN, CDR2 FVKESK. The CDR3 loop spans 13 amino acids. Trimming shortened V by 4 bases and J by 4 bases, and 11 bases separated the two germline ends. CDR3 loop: CASSPRDLYEQYF. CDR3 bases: TGTGCCAGCAGCCCCAGGGACTTGTACGAGCAGTACTTC. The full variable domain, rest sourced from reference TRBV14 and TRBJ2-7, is EAGVTQFPSHSVIEKGQTVTLRCDPISGHDNLYWYRRVMGKEIKFLLHFVKESKQDESGMPNNRFLAERTGGTYSTLKVQPAELEDSGVYFCASSPRDLYEQYFGPGTRLTVT.

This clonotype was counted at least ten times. The CDR3 sequence: CSVEGQGDQPQHF. CDR3 DNA sequence: TGCAGCGTGGAGGGACAGGGAGATCAGCCCCAGCATTTT. The genes are TRBV29-1 and TRBJ1-5; 9 bases are a match to TRBD1. Looked up from germline, CDR1 is SQVTM and CDR2 is ANQGSEA. V trimming: 6 bases; J trimming: 5 bases; junction bases outside the gene matches: 5. CDR3 size: 13 residues.

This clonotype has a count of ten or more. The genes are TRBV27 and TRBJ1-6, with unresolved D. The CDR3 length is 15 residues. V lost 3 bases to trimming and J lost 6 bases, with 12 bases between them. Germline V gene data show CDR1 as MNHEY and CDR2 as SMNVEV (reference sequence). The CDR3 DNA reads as TGTGCCAGCAGTTTGAAGCCCTCATCTAATTCACCCCTCCACTTT. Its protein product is CASSLKPSSNSPLHF.

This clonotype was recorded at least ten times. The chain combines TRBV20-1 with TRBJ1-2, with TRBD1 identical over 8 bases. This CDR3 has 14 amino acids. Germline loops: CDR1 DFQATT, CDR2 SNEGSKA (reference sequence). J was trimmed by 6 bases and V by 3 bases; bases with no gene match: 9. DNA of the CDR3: TGCAGTGCTAGGATCTCGGACAGGGCGGATGGCTACACCTTC. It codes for CSARISDRADGYTF.

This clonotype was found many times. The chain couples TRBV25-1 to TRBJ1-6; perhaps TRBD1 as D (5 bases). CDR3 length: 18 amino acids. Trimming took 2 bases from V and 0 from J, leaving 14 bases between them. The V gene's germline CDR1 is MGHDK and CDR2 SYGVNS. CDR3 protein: CASSEPRAFPSYNSPLHF. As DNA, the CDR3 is TGTGCCAGCAGTGAACCCAGGGCCTTCCCCTCCTATAATTCACCCCTCCACTTT.

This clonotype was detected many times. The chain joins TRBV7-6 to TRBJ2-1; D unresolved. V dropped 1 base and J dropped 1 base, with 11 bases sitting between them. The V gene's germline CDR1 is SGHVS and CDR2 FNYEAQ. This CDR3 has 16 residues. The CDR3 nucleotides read TGTGCCAGCAGCTTAGGTCCCCCAATGTCCTACAATGAGCAGTTCTTC. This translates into CASSLGPPMSYNEQFF.

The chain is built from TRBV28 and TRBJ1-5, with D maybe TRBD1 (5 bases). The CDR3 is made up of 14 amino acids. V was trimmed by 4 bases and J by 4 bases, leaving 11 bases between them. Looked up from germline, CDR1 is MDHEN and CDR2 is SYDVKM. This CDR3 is CASSSDGGNQPQHF. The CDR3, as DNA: TGTGCCAGCAGTTCCGACGGGGGGAATCAGCCCCAGCATTTT.

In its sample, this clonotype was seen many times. The CDR3 sequence is CASSPPGIGEQYF. The CDR3 coding sequence is TGTGCCAGCAGCCCGCCAGGGATAGGTGAGCAGTACTTC. This sequence joins TRBV7-2 and TRBJ2-7, with D tentatively TRBD1 (5 bases). With 5 bases removed from V and 7 bases from J, the gap between germline ends came to 15 bases. This CDR3 contains 13 residues. Germline loops: CDR1 SGHTA, CDR2 FQGNSA.

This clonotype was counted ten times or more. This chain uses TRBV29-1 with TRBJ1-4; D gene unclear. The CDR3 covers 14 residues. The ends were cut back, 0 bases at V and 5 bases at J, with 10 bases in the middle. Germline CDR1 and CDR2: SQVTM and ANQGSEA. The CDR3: CSVEESTANEKLFF. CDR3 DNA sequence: TGCAGCGTTGAAGAGAGTACAGCAAATGAAAAACTGTTTTTT.

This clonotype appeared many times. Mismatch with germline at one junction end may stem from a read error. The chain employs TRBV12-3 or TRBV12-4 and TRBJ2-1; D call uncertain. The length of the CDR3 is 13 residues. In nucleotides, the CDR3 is TGTGCCAGCAGCTTAGACGAGGACGATGAGCAGTTCTTC. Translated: CASSLDEDDEQFF.

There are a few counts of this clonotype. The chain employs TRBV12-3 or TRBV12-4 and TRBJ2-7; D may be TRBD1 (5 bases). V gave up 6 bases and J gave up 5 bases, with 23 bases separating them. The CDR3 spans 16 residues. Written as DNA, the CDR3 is TGTGCCAGCAGCCCCCTTAGGCAGGGTGAATCGCACGAGCAGTACTTC. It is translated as CASSPLRQGESHEQYF.

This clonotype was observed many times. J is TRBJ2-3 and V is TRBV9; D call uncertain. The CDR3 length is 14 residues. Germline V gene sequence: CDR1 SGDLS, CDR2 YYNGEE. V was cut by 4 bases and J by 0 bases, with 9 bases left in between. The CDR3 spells CASSPPFSTDTQYF. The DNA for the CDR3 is TGTGCCAGCAGCCCCCCCTTTAGCACAGATACGCAGTATTTT.

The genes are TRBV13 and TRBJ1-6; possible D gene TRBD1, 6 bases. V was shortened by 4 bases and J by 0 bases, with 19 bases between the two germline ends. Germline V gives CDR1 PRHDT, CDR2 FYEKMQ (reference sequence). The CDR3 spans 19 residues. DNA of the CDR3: TGTGCCAGCAGCTCTCGAGGGGGGGGCCCGAGCTCCTATAATTCACCCCTCCACTTT. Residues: CASSSRGGGPSSYNSPLHF.